This entry features one T cell receptor beta chain sequence. These data belong to a study of cytomegalovirus exposure and HLA in healthy donors. 60 Vbeta and 13 Jbeta primers were used in PCR. This table comes from immunoSEQ multiplex PCR, and its TCRdb copy is limited to in-frame clones, with some not included. The sample consists of some 110,000 clones, 74% of them appearing once. CDR1 SNHLY and CDR2 FYNNEI come from the germline V gene. The length of the CDR3 is 17 residues. V lost 3 bases, J lost 3 bases, and 14 bases stayed unmatched. This TCR derives from a man aged 25 to 40 in good health and CMV-seropositive. Sequenced material: PBMCs. V and J are TRBV2 and TRBJ2-7, with 7 bases lining up with TRBD1. CDR3: CASSDLIDREGDYEQYF. CDR3 in DNA: TGTGCCAGCAGTGATCTAATCGACAGGGAAGGGGACTACGAGCAGTACTTC.